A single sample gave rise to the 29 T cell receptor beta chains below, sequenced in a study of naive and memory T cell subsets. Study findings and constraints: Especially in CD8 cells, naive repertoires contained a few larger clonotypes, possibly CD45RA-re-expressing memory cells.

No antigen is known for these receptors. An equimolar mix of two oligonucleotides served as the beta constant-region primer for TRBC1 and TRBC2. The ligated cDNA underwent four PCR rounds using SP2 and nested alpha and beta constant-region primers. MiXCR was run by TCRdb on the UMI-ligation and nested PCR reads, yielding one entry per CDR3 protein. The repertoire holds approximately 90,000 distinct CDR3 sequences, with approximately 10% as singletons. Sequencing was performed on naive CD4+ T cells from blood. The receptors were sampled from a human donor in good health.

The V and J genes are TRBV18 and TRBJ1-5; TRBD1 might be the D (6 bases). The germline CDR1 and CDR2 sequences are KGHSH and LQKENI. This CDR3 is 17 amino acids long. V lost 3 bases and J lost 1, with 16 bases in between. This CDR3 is CASSPNGGGGSNQPQHF. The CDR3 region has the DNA TGTGCCAGCTCACCGAATGGCGGGGGGGGCAGCAATCAGCCCCAGCATTTT.

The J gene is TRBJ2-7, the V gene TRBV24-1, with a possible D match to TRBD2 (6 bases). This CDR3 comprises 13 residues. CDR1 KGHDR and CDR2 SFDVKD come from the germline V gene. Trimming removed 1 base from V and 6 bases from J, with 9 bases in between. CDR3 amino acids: CATSDFLGGEQYF. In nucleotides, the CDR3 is TGTGCCACCAGTGATTTTTTGGGAGGCGAGCAGTACTTC.

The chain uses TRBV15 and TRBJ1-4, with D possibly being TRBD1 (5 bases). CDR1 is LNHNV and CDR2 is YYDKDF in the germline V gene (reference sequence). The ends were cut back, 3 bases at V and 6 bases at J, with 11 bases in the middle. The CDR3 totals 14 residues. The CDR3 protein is CATSSTGTYEKLFF. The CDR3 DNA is TGTGCCACCAGCAGTACCGGGACGTATGAAAAACTGTTTTTT.

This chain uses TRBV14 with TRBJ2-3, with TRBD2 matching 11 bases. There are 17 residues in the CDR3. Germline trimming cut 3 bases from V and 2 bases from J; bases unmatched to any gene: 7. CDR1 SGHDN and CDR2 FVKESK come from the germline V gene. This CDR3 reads CASSQERLAGFTDTQYF. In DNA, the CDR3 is TGTGCCAGCAGCCAGGAGAGACTAGCGGGATTCACAGATACGCAGTATTTT.

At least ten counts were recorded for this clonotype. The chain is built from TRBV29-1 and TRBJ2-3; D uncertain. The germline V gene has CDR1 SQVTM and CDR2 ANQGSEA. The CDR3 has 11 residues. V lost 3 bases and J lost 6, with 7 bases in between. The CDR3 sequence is CSVDVVDTQYF. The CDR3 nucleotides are TGCAGCGTTGATGTTGTGGATACGCAGTATTTT.

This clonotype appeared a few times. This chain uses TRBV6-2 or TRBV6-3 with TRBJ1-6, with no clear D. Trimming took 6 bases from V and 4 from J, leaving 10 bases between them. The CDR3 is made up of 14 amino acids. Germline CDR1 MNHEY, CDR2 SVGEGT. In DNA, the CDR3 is TGTGCCAGCAGCGAGCAGGAGTATAATTCACCCCTCCACTTT. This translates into CASSEQEYNSPLHF.

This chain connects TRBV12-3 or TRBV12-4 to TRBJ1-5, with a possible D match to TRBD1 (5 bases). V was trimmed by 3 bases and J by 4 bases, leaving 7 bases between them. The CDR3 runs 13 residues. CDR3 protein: CASSLGVNQPQHF. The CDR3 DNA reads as TGTGCCAGCAGTTTGGGGGTTAATCAGCCCCAGCATTTT.

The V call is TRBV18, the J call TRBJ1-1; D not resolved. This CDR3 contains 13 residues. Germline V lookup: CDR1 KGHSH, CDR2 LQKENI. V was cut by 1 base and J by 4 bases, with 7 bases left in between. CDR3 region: CASSPLVITEAFF. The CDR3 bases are TGTGCCAGCTCACCACTAGTTATCACTGAAGCTTTCTTT.

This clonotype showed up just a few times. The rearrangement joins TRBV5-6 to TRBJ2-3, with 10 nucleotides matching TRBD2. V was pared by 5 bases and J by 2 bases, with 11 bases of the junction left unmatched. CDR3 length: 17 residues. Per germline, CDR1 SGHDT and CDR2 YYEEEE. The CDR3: CASSFSGLAVNTDTQYF. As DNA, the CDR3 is TGTGCCAGCAGTTTCTCAGGACTAGCGGTGAACACAGATACGCAGTATTTT. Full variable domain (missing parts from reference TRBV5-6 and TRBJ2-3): DAGVTQSPTHLIKTRGQQVTLRCSPKSGHDTVSWYQQALGQGPQFIFQYYEEEERQRGNFPDRFSGHQFPNYSSELNVNALLLGDSALYLCASSFSGLAVNTDTQYFGPGTRLTVL.

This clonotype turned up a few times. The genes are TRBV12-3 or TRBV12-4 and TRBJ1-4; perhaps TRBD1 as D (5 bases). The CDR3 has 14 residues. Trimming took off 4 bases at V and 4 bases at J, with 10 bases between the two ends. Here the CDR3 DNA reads TGTGCCAGCAGTTGGGGGGGAATTAATGAAAAACTGTTTTTT. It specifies CASSWGGINEKLFF.

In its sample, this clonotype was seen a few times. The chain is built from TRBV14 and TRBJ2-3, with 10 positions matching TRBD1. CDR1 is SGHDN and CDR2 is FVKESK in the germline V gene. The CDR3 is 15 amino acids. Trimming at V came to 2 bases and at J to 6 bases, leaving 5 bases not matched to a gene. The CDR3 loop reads CASSQRDRGPDTQYF. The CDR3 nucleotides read TGTGCCAGCAGCCAACGGGACAGGGGTCCGGATACGCAGTATTTT.

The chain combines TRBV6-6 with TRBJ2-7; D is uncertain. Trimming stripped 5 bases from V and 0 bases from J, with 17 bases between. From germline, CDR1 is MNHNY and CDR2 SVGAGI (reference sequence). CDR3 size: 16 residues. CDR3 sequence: CASSDGPGGSSYEQYF. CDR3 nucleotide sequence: TGTGCCAGCAGTGACGGTCCGGGCGGATCCTCCTACGAGCAGTACTTC.

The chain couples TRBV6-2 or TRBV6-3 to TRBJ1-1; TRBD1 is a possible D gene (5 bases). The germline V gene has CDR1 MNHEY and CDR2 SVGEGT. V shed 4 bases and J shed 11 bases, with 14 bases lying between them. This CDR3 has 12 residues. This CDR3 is CASSSLSREAFF. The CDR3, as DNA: TGTGCCAGCAGTTCGCTCTCCAGGGAGGCTTTCTTT.

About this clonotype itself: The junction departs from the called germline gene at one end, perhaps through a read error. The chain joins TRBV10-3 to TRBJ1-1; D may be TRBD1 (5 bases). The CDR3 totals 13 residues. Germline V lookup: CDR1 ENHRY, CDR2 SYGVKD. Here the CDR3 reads CAIGERGPGEAFF. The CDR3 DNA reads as TGTGCCATCGGTGAGAGGGGCCCCGGGGAAGCTTTCTTT.

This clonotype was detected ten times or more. Written as DNA, the CDR3 is TGTGCCAGCAGCCAAGCCGGGGCTCTCTCCTACGAGCAGTACTTC. Protein product: CASSQAGALSYEQYF. The rearrangement joins TRBV28 to TRBJ2-7; D may correspond to TRBD1 or TRBD2 (5 bases each). The V and J ends lost 6 bases and 0 bases respectively, with 15 bases between them. The germline V gene has CDR1 MDHEN and CDR2 SYDVKM. The CDR3 extends over 15 amino acids.

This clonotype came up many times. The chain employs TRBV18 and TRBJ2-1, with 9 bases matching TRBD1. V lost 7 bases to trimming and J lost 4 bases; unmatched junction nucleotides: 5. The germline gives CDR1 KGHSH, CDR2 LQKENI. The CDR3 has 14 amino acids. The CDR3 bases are TGTGCCAGCTTACTCGGACAGGGGTACAATGAGCAGTTCTTC. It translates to CASLLGQGYNEQFF. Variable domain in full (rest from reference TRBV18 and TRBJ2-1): NAGVMQNPRHLVRRRGQEARLRCSPMKGHSHVYWYRQLPEEGLKFMVYLQKENIIDESGMPKERFSAEFPKEGPSILRIQQVVRGDSAAYFCASLLGQGYNEQFFGPGTRLTVL.

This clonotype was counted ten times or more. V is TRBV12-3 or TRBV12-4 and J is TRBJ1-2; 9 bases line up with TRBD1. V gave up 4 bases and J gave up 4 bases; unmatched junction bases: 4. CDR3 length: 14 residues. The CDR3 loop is CASSYRGPTYGYTF. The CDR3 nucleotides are TGTGCCAGCAGTTACAGGGGGCCGACCTATGGCTACACCTTC.

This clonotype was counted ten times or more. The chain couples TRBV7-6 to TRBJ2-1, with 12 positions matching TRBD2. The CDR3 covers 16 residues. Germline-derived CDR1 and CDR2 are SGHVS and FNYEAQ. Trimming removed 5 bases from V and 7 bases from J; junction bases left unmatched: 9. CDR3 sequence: CASSPTSGGAQNEQFF. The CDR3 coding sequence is TGTGCCAGCAGCCCGACTAGCGGGGGAGCCCAGAATGAGCAGTTCTTC.

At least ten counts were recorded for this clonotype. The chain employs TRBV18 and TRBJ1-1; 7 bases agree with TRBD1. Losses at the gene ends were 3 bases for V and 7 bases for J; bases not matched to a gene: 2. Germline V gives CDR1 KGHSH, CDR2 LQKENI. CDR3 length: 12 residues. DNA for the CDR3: TGTGCCAGCTCACCGGACAGGAGTGAAGCTTTCTTT. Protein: CASSPDRSEAFF. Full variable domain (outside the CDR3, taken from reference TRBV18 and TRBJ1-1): NAGVMQNPRHLVRRRGQEARLRCSPMKGHSHVYWYRQLPEEGLKFMVYLQKENIIDESGMPKERFSAEFPKEGPSILRIQQVVRGDSAAYFCASSPDRSEAFFGQGTRLTVV.

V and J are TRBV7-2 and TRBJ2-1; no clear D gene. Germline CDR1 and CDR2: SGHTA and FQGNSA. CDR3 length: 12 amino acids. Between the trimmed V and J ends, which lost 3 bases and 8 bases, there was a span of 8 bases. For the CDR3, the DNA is TGTGCCAGCAGCTTGAGAGCCCATGAGCAGTTCTTC. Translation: CASSLRAHEQFF. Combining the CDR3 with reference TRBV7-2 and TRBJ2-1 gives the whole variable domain GAGVSQSPSNKVTEKGKDVELRCDPISGHTALYWYRQSLGQGLEFLIYFQGNSAPDKSGLPSDRFSAERTGGSVSTLTIQRTQQEDSAVYLCASSLRAHEQFFGPGTRLTVL.

The DNA of the CDR3 is TGTGCCAGCAGCTTAGAGTTGGGAGGTCCGGGGGCACCCCTCCACTTT. Protein: CASSLELGGPGAPLHF. The chain has TRBV7-9 and TRBJ1-6, with D perhaps matching TRBD1 (5 bases). V was shortened by 1 base and J by 11 bases, with 18 bases between the two germline ends. The CDR3 is 16 amino acids. Per the germline V gene, CDR1 is SEHNR and CDR2 is FQNEAQ (reference sequence).

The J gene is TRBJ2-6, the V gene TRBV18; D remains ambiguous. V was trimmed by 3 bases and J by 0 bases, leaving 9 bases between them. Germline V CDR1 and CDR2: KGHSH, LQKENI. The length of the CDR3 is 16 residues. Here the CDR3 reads CASSPRGSSGANVLTF. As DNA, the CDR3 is TGTGCCAGCTCACCGCGCGGATCCTCTGGGGCCAACGTCCTGACTTTC.

The CDR3 DNA sequence: TGTGCCATCAGCGACAGGGGCAATGAGCAGTTCTTC. This gives the protein CAISDRGNEQFF. The chain recombines TRBV10-3 with TRBJ2-1; 8 bases line up with TRBD1. CDR1 is ENHRY, CDR2 SYGVKD, per germline. V shed 6 bases and J 6 bases; nucleotides not matched to a gene: 1. The CDR3 is 12 amino acids.

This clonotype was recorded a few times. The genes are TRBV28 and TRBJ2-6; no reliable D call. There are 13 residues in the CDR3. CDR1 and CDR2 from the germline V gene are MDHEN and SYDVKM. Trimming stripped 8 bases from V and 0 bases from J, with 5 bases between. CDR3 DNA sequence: TGTGCCAGCCTCGTCTCTGGGGCCAACGTCCTGACTTTC. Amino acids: CASLVSGANVLTF.

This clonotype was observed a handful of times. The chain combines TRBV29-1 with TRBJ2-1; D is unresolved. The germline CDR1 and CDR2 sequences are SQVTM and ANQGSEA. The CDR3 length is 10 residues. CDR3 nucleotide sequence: TGCCTCACCGGCATGGAATTTAAGTTCTTC. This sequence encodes CLTGMEFKFF.

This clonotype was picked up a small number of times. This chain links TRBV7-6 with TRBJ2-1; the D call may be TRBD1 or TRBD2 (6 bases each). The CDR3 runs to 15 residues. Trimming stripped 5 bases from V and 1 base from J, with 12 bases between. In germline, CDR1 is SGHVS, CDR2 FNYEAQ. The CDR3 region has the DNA TGTGCCAGCAGCCAACTAGGGGGGTCCTACAATGAGCAGTTCTTC. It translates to CASSQLGGSYNEQFF.

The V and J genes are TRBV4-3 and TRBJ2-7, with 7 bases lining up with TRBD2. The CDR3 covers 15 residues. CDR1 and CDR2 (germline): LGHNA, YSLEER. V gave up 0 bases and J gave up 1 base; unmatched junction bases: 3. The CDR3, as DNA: TGCGCCAGCAGCCAAGACGTGGGGGGGTCCTACGAGCAGTACTTC. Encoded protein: CASSQDVGGSYEQYF.

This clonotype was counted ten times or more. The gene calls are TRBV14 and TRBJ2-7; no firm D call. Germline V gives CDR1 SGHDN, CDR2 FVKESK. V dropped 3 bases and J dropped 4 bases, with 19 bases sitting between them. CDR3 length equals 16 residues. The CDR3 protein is CASSQTSAPGEYEQYF. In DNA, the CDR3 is TGTGCCAGCAGCCAGACGTCAGCCCCAGGCGAGTACGAGCAGTACTTC. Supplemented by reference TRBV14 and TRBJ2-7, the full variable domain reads EAGVTQFPSHSVIEKGQTVTLRCDPISGHDNLYWYRRVMGKEIKFLLHFVKESKQDESGMPNNRFLAERTGGTYSTLKVQPAELEDSGVYFCASSQTSAPGEYEQYFGPGTRLTVT.

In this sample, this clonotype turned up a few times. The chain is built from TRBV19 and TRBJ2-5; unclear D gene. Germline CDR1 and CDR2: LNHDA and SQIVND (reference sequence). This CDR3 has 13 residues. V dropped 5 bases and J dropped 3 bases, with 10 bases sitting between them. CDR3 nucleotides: TGTGCCAGTAGTGCCCTGGTCGAAGAGACCCAGTACTTC. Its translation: CASSALVEETQYF.